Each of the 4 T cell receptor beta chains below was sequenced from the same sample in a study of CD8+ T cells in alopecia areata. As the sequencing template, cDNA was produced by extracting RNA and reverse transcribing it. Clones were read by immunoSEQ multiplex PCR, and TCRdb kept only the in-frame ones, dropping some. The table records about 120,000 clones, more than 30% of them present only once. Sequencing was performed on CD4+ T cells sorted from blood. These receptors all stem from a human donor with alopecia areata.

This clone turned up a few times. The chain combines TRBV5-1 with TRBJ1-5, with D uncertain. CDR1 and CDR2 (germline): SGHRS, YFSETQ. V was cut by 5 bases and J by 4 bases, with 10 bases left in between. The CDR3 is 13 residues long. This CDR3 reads CASSLTANQPQHF. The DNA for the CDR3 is TGCGCCAGCAGTCTTACAGCTAATCAGCCCCAGCATTTT. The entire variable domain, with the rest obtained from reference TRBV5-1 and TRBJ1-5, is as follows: KAGVTQTPRYLIKTRGQQVTLSCSPISGHRSVSWYQQTPGQGLQFLFEYFSETQRNKGNFPGRFSGRQFSNSRSEMNVSTLELGDSALYLCASSLTANQPQHFGDGTRLSIL.

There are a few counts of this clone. The CDR3 protein is CASSLATLGTNEKLFF. For the CDR3, the DNA is TGTGCCAGCAGCTTAGCGACTTTGGGGACTAATGAAAAACTGTTTTTT. V gene TRBV7-2 combines with J gene TRBJ1-4; D is unclear. Germline V gene sequence: CDR1 SGHTA, CDR2 FQGNSA. V lost 0 bases, J lost 2 bases, and 10 bases lay in between. CDR3 size: 16 residues. Using reference TRBV7-2 and TRBJ1-4 for the parts outside the CDR3, the full variable domain is GAGVSQSPSNKVTEKGKDVELRCDPISGHTALYWYRQSLGQGLEFLIYFQGNSAPDKSGLPSDRFSAERTGGSVSTLTIQRTQQEDSAVYLCASSLATLGTNEKLFFGSGTQLSVL.

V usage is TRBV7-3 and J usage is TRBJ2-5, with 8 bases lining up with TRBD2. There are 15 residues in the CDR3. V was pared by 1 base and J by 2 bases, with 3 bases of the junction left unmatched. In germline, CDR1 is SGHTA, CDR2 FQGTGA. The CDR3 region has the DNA TGTGCCAGCAGCTTAAGCGGGGGGCATCAAGAGACCCAGTACTTC. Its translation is CASSLSGGHQETQYF.

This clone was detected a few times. CDR3 in amino acids: CAIIGTALSPMNTEAFF. DNA for the CDR3: TGCGCCATCATAGGGACAGCACTTTCCCCTATGAACACTGAAGCTTTCTTT. This chain links TRBV23-1 with TRBJ1-1, with TRBD1 matching 7 bases. TRBV23-1 is an open reading frame, and its role is uncertain. This CDR3 has 17 amino acids. With V trimmed by 10 bases and J by 0 bases, 17 bases remained unmatched.